Below are 19 T cell receptor beta chains sequenced from a single sample in a study of control samples from healthy donors and cancer patients. Produced via immunoSEQ multiplex PCR; TCRdb's table is partial and in-frame only. The sample yields about 79,000 clones, approximately 94% seen once. The sequenced sample was PBMCs. Source of these receptors: a woman between 40 and 50 years old with lung cancer.

The chain uses TRBV6-5 and TRBJ2-2; 10 bases align to TRBD2. This CDR3 is 15 amino acids long. Germline CDR1 reads MNHEY; CDR2 reads SVGAGI. Germline trimming cut 6 bases from V and 5 bases from J; bases unmatched to any gene: 6. The CDR3 loop reads CASRVAGGGTGELFF. The CDR3 DNA sequence: TGTGCCAGCAGAGTAGCGGGGGGAGGTACCGGGGAGCTGTTTTTT.

This clone has just one count. The CDR3 protein is CASSAPSGEPYGYTF. CDR3 nucleotides: TGTGCCAGCAGCGCCCCGTCCGGGGAGCCTTATGGCTACACCTTC. This chain uses TRBV9 with TRBJ1-2; D unclear. There are 15 residues in the CDR3. The V gene lost 3 bases and the J gene lost 5 bases, with 17 bases spanning the gap. CDR1 is SGDLS and CDR2 is YYNGEE in the germline V gene.

The rearrangement links TRBV3-1 (or the pseudogene TRBV3-2) to TRBJ2-2, with a tentative D call TRBD2 (5 bases). Trimming took off 1 base at V and 6 bases at J, with 9 bases between the two ends. The germline V gene has CDR1 LGHDT and CDR2 YNNKEL (reference sequence). CDR3 length equals 14 residues. The CDR3 bases are TGTGCCAGCAGCCAAGGGCCCGGGGCCGGGGAGCTGTTTTTT. Encoded protein: CASSQGPGAGELFF.

The V gene is TRBV7-9, the J gene TRBJ1-1; D is uncertain. The germline gives CDR1 SEHNR, CDR2 FQNEAQ (reference sequence). This CDR3 is built from 11 residues. Trimming pared 1 base from V and 7 bases from J, leaving 4 bases between. The CDR3 sequence: CASSLVGEAFF. Written as DNA, the CDR3 is TGTGCCAGCAGCTTAGTAGGTGAAGCTTTCTTT.

This rearrangement joins TRBV27 to TRBJ2-7; TRBD1 aligns across 9 bases. CDR1 is MNHEY, CDR2 SMNVEV, per germline (reference sequence). This CDR3 is 14 amino acids long. V shed 5 bases and J 3 bases; nucleotides not matched to a gene: 5. DNA of the CDR3: TGTGCCAGCAGTCCGACGGACAGGGGCTACGAGCAGTACTTC. It encodes CASSPTDRGYEQYF.

V and J are TRBV28 and TRBJ2-5, with 8 nucleotides matching TRBD2. Trimming cost V 4 bases and J 5 bases; bases outside gene matches: 18. Germline CDR1 and CDR2: MDHEN and SYDVKM. There are 18 residues in the CDR3. The DNA of the CDR3 is TGTGCCAGCAGTTCCCTGGGGAGCGGGAGTCCATGGGGGGAGACCCAGTACTTC. It codes for CASSSLGSGSPWGETQYF.

The gene calls are TRBV7-2 and TRBJ1-5, with TRBD1 identical over 7 bases. Germline V CDR1 and CDR2: SGHTA, FQGNSA. The CDR3 is made up of 15 amino acids. With V trimmed by 6 bases and J by 1 base, 6 bases remained unmatched. The CDR3 DNA is TGTGCCAGCAGGTACGACAGGGAAAGCAATCAGCCCCAGCATTTT. Protein sequence: CASRYDRESNQPQHF.

This clone came up once. V usage is TRBV29-1 and J usage is TRBJ1-1; tentative D call: TRBD1 (5 bases). Germline V gene lookup returns CDR1 SQVTM and CDR2 ANQGSEA. The CDR3 runs 12 residues. The V and J ends lost 6 bases and 1 base respectively, with 9 bases between them. The CDR3: CSVATGNTEAFF. CDR3 coding DNA: TGCAGCGTGGCTACAGGGAACACTGAAGCTTTCTTT.

The chain is built from TRBV7-9 and TRBJ1-4; D is unresolved. This CDR3 is built from 14 residues. The ends were cut back, 1 base at V and 2 bases at J, with 5 bases in the middle. CDR1 SEHNR and CDR2 FQNEAQ come from the germline V gene (reference sequence). The CDR3 bases are TGTGCCAGCAGCTTAGGTGGGACTAATGAAAAACTGTTTTTT. Translating gives CASSLGGTNEKLFF.

The rearrangement links TRBV10-3 to TRBJ2-2; 7 bases match TRBD1. The CDR3 sequence is 14 residues long. The J segment lost 1 base and the V segment lost 6 bases, leaving 2 bases of the junction unmatched. Germline V gene data show CDR1 as ENHRY and CDR2 as SYGVKD. CDR3 region: CAIRGQLNTGELFF. DNA of the CDR3: TGTGCCATCAGGGGACAGTTGAACACCGGGGAGCTGTTTTTT.

This chain joins TRBV27 and TRBJ2-7; 9 bases line up with TRBD1. V lost 4 bases to trimming and J lost 0 bases; unmatched junction nucleotides: 7. Germline CDR1 reads MNHEY; CDR2 reads SMNVEV (reference sequence). The CDR3 extends over 16 amino acids. The DNA for the CDR3 is TGTGCCAGCAGTTCGACCTCGACAGGGGGCTCCTACGAGCAGTACTTC. It yields the protein CASSSTSTGGSYEQYF.

The CDR3 loop reads CASSLSITGSTEAFF. In DNA form, the CDR3 reads TGTGCCAGCAGTTTATCGATTACAGGGTCCACTGAAGCTTTCTTT. This chain uses TRBV27 with TRBJ1-1; possibly TRBD1 for D (6 bases). V was pared by 0 bases and J by 4 bases, with 12 bases between. Germline lookup yields CDR1 MNHEY and CDR2 SMNVEV (reference sequence). The CDR3 sequence is 15 residues long.

The J gene is TRBJ2-7, the V gene TRBV11-3, with 10 bases matching TRBD2. CDR1 and CDR2 (germline): SGHNT, YENEEA. Unmatched junction bases numbered 4, after V lost 5 bases and J lost 0 bases. The CDR3 length is 15 residues. CDR3 sequence: CASSPRTSGSYEQYF. CDR3 nucleotide sequence: TGTGCCAGCAGCCCTAGGACTAGCGGCTCCTACGAGCAGTACTTC.

V and J are TRBV6-5 and TRBJ1-2; D gene uncertain. The CDR3 sequence is 16 residues long. Germline V gives CDR1 MNHEY, CDR2 SVGAGI. V was clipped by 0 bases and J by 5 bases, with 16 bases between them. CDR3 protein: CASSYSIGIGPYGYTF. DNA of the CDR3: TGTGCCAGCAGTTACTCGATTGGGATAGGGCCTTATGGCTACACCTTC.

This clone was seen once. V and J are TRBV3-1 (or the pseudogene TRBV3-2) and TRBJ2-2; D unresolved. The CDR3 loop spans 15 amino acids. Germline lookup yields CDR1 LGHDT and CDR2 YNNKEL (reference sequence). Trimming removed 2 bases from V and 1 base from J, with 8 bases in between. The CDR3 here is CASSQREKNTGELFF. The CDR3 nucleotides are TGTGCCAGCAGCCAAAGAGAAAAGAACACCGGGGAGCTGTTTTTT.

The V call is TRBV7-9, the J call TRBJ2-7; D remains ambiguous. The CDR3 totals 12 residues. The V gene's germline CDR1 is SEHNR and CDR2 FQNEAQ (reference sequence). Trimming took off 1 base at V and 4 bases at J, with 5 bases between the two ends. The CDR3 DNA reads as TGTGCCAGCAGCTTAGACCTTTACGAGCAGTACTTC. Protein product: CASSLDLYEQYF.

The J gene is TRBJ2-2, the V gene TRBV27, with TRBD2 as a possible D gene (6 bases). Germline values: CDR1 MNHEY, CDR2 SMNVEV (reference sequence). The CDR3 totals 16 residues. V lost 1 base and J 0 bases, leaving 9 bases between the germline ends. CDR3 protein: CASSLYGGTNTGELFF. CDR3 nucleotide sequence: TGTGCCAGCAGTTTATACGGGGGAACGAACACCGGGGAGCTGTTTTTT.

The rearrangement links TRBV5-4 to TRBJ2-2; 9 nucleotides agree with TRBD1. The CDR3 spans 18 residues. V gave up 0 bases and J gave up 6 bases; unmatched junction bases: 12. Germline V gene lookup returns CDR1 SGHNT and CDR2 YYREEE (reference sequence). Here the CDR3 reads CASSLDGATGGRAGELFF. The DNA of the CDR3 is TGTGCCAGCAGCTTGGATGGGGCGACAGGGGGTCGTGCCGGGGAGCTGTTTTTT.

The V and J genes are TRBV18 and TRBJ1-6; D is perhaps TRBD1 (6 bases). V was shortened by 3 bases and J by 5 bases, with 14 bases between the two germline ends. Germline CDR1 and CDR2: KGHSH and LQKENI. The CDR3 contains 16 residues. The CDR3 is CASSPLSGVDNSPLHF. The CDR3 bases are TGTGCCAGCTCACCCCTCTCAGGGGTCGATAATTCACCCCTCCACTTT.